A selection of T cell receptor beta chains follows, all from one sample in a study of T cells after yellow fever vaccination. TCRdb ran MiXCR on the 5' RACE reads and lists one entry per CDR3 protein. Of some 500,000 distinct CDR3 sequences in the sample, roughly 13% were seen once. The material was PBMCs, obtained on the day of the yellow fever booster vaccination. The source of these receptors is a man in his thirties or forties who received the YFV17D yellow fever vaccine. CDR3s include the opening cysteine and the closing phenylalanine or tryptophan. The order of the fields is V gene, clone size, D gene, J gene, CDR3 protein, CDR3 DNA. The D gene is left open where the match is weak. Clone size is shown for a subset of rows, as once, few, many or a class of expanded clone.

>TRBV18|.|TRBD2|TRBJ2-3
CASSSNSGSTDTQYF
TGTGCCAGCTCATCGAATAGCGGGAGCACAGATACGCAGTATTTT
>TRBV20-1|many|TRBD2|TRBJ2-1
CSARATSGDKFF
TGCAGTGCTAGAGCAACTAGCGGAGATAAGTTCTTC
>TRBV6-2/TRBV6-3|few|TRBD2|TRBJ2-1
CASRFIAGVGEQFF
TGTGCCAGCAGGTTTATAGCGGGAGTAGGCGAGCAGTTCTTC
>TRBV20-1|.|.|TRBJ2-1
CCARSTESGSYNEQFF
TGCTGTGCTAGGTCTACCGAGTCGGGCTCCTACAATGAGCAGTTCTTC
>TRBV12-3/TRBV12-4|.|.|TRBJ2-3
CASSLGGLRTDTQYF
TGTGCCAGCAGTTTAGGGGGCTTACGCACAGATACGCAGTATTTT
>TRBV6-1|.|.|TRBJ2-7
CASSEGGTRIYEQYF
TGTGCCAGCAGTGAAGGGGGGACTCGAATTTACGAGCAGTACTTC
>TRBV28|few|TRBD1|TRBJ1-1
CASSLLGGAGGTEAFF
TGTGCCAGCAGTTTATTAGGGGGGGCAGGGGGGACTGAAGCTTTCTTT
>TRBV2|.|TRBD1|TRBJ2-6
CATGQGLVSGANVLTF
TGTGCCACGGGACAGGGGTTAGTCTCTGGGGCCAACGTCCTGACTTTC
>TRBV3-1|.|.|TRBJ2-3
CASSQFPGASRRDTQYF
TGTGCCAGCAGCCAGTTCCCTGGGGCCTCCCGTAGGGATACGCAGTATTTT
>TRBV5-1|few|.|TRBJ2-1
CASSLFGGESNEQFF
TGCGCCAGCAGCTTGTTCGGGGGAGAGAGCAATGAGCAGTTCTTC
>TRBV6-1|few|TRBD1|TRBJ2-1
CASQAGGKSNEQFF
TGTGCCTCCCAAGCAGGGGGCAAGAGCAATGAGCAGTTCTTC
>TRBV6-1|few|.|TRBJ1-1
CASRRTENTEAFF
TGTGCCAGCAGAAGGACGGAGAACACTGAAGCTTTCTTT
>TRBV9|few|TRBD1|TRBJ2-5
CASSVSGQLGQETQYF
TGTGCCAGCAGCGTTTCGGGACAGCTGGGACAAGAGACCCAGTACTTC
>TRBV4-3|few|.|TRBJ1-1
CASSQGGGPTEAFF
TGCGCCAGCAGCCAAGGCGGGGGGCCAACTGAAGCTTTCTTT
>TRBV20-1|.|.|TRBJ1-4
CCARDMQLATNEKLFF
TGCTGTGCTAGAGATATGCAGCTAGCAACTAATGAAAAACTGTTTTTT
>TRBV21-1|few|.|TRBJ2-1
CASTHRGSGGCSYNEQFF
TGTGCCAGCACCCATAGGGGTAGCGGGGGCTGCTCCTACAATGAGCAGTTCTTC
>TRBV30|.|TRBD2|TRBJ2-3
CACQTSGRGGTQYF
TGTGCCTGCCAAACTAGCGGGAGGGGAGGTACGCAGTATTTT
>TRBV25-1|.|.|TRBJ1-1
CASSEWGATGNTEAFF
TGTGCCAGCAGTGAATGGGGGGCTACCGGGAACACTGAAGCTTTCTTT
>TRBV18|.|.|TRBJ2-1
CANSPSITSGTFF
TGTGCCAACTCACCAAGCATAACTTCCGGAACGTTCTTC
>TRBV6-2/TRBV6-3|few|TRBD2|TRBJ2-3
CASLQGGRQDTQYF
TGTGCCAGCCTCCAGGGCGGGAGACAAGATACGCAGTATTTT
>TRBV20-1|many|.|TRBJ2-7
CSANKGVGYEQYF
TGCAGTGCTAATAAGGGGGTCGGTTACGAGCAGTACTTC
>TRBV19|few|.|TRBJ2-7
CASSNPSGSMDEQYF
TGTGCCAGTAGTAACCCCAGCGGCTCTATGGACGAGCAGTACTTC
>TRBV7-9|.|TRBD1|TRBJ2-7
CASSSGQGPDYEQYF
TGTGCCAGCAGCTCAGGACAGGGCCCGGACTACGAGCAGTACTTC
>TRBV7-6|few|.|TRBJ2-7
CASSLVQADEQYF
TGTGCCAGCAGCTTAGTCCAGGCGGACGAGCAGTACTTC
>TRBV5-1|.|.|TRBJ2-5
CASSGTSFQETQYF
TGCGCCAGCAGCGGAACTAGCTTCCAAGAGACCCAGTACTTC
>TRBV19|few|TRBD2|TRBJ2-1
CASSIVAAGEVYNEQFF
TGTGCCAGTAGTATAGTCGCAGCGGGAGAGGTCTACAATGAGCAGTTCTTC
>TRBV27|.|.|TRBJ1-5
CASSTGQSNQPQHF
TGTGCCAGCAGTACCGGACAGAGCAATCAGCCCCAGCATTTT
>TRBV6-5|few|TRBD2|TRBJ2-7
CASRLGTSGRAGEQYF
TGTGCCAGCAGACTCGGGACTAGCGGGAGGGCCGGGGAGCAGTACTTC
>TRBV5-6|.|.|TRBJ2-5
CASSADRWEGPQYF
TGTGCCAGCAGCGCGGACAGATGGGAGGGACCCCAGTACTTC
>TRBV11-2|.|TRBD1|TRBJ2-7
CASSLAAGTGLYEQYF
TGTGCCAGCAGCTTAGCAGCCGGGACAGGGCTCTACGAGCAGTACTTC
>TRBV7-8|few|TRBD1|TRBJ1-1
CASSPLGQRKTEAFF
TGTGCCAGCAGCCCATTGGGACAGAGGAAAACTGAAGCTTTCTTT
>TRBV29-1|few|.|TRBJ2-7
CSVQKGETWSGSTYEQYF
TGCAGCGTTCAAAAAGGGGAAACTTGGTCGGGATCCACCTACGAGCAGTACTTC
>TRBV4-3|.|.|TRBJ2-5
CASSQDSASRETQYF
TGCGCCAGCAGCCAAGATAGCGCTAGCCGTGAGACCCAGTACTTC
>TRBV12-3/TRBV12-4|few|TRBD2|TRBJ2-1
CASSLGASGIYNEQFF
TGTGCCAGCAGTTTGGGTGCTAGCGGGATCTACAATGAGCAGTTCTTC
>TRBV19|few|.|TRBJ1-1
CASSIAVEAFF
TGTGCCAGTAGTATCGCGGTAGAAGCTTTCTTT
>TRBV7-2|few|.|TRBJ1-5
CASSLLGARQPQHF
TGTGCCAGCAGCTTATTAGGGGCGCGGCAGCCCCAGCATTTT
>TRBV12-3/TRBV12-4|few|.|TRBJ1-5
CASTQGGHVSSNQPQHF
TGTGCCAGCACCCAGGGAGGACACGTATCAAGCAATCAGCCCCAGCATTTT
>TRBV7-6|.|.|TRBJ1-2
CASSLGSGEDGYTF
TGTGCCAGCAGCTTAGGCTCAGGGGAAGATGGCTACACCTTC
>TRBV6-1|.|TRBD1|TRBJ2-1
CASSSTGTGWVYEQFF
TGTGCCAGCAGCTCTACCGGGACAGGGTGGGTGTATGAGCAGTTCTTC
>TRBV11-2|.|.|TRBJ2-1
CASSFQREYNEQFF
TGTGCCAGCAGCTTTCAACGGGAATACAATGAGCAGTTCTTC
>TRBV7-8|few|TRBD1|TRBJ2-5
CASSPPGQPGRETQYF
TGTGCCAGCAGCCCCCCGGGACAGCCGGGGAGAGAGACCCAGTACTTC
>TRBV3-1|few|TRBD2|TRBJ2-7
CASSPHSGFVSSYEQYF
TGTGCCAGCAGTCCTCATAGCGGGTTCGTCAGCTCCTACGAGCAGTACTTC
>TRBV20-1|few|.|TRBJ1-5
CSARDFPGNQPQHF
TGCAGTGCTAGAGATTTTCCAGGAAATCAGCCCCAGCATTTT
>TRBV20-1|few|.|TRBJ2-1
CSARDLGLYNEQFF
TGCAGTGCTAGAGACCTCGGGCTTTACAATGAGCAGTTCTTC
>TRBV10-3|few|.|TRBJ2-3
CAISSGLTTDTQYF
TGTGCCATCTCCAGTGGGCTTACCACAGATACGCAGTATTTT
>TRBV12-3/TRBV12-4|.|.|TRBJ2-2
CAIRRGDTGELFF
TGTGCCATTCGGAGGGGGGACACCGGGGAGCTGTTTTTT
>TRBV6-2/TRBV6-3|.|.|TRBJ2-1
CASSYMGEQFF
TGTGCCAGCAGTTACATGGGGGAGCAGTTCTTC
>TRBV15|.|.|TRBJ2-2
CATSHALVLNTGELFF
TGTGCCACCAGCCACGCGCTAGTCTTGAACACCGGGGAGCTGTTTTTT
>TRBV29-1|few|.|TRBJ2-4
CSTLTGRNIQYF
TGCAGCACGTTGACTGGGAGAAACATTCAGTACTTC
>TRBV6-5|few|.|TRBJ2-4
CASSSVASVPKDIQYF
TGTGCCAGCAGTTCGGTTGCTAGCGTCCCGAAGGACATTCAGTACTTC
>TRBV18|few|TRBD2|TRBJ2-3
CASSLTIAGAITDTQYF
TGTGCCAGCTCACTAACCATAGCGGGAGCCATCACAGATACGCAGTATTTT
>TRBV5-8|few|.|TRBJ2-2
CASSLSWYGGELFF
TGTGCCAGCAGCCTATCGTGGTACGGCGGGGAGCTGTTTTTT
>TRBV6-2/TRBV6-3|.|TRBD2|TRBJ2-1
CASSYSSVSSGRREQFF
TGTGCCAGCAGTTACTCTAGCGTCTCTAGCGGGAGACGTGAGCAGTTCTTC